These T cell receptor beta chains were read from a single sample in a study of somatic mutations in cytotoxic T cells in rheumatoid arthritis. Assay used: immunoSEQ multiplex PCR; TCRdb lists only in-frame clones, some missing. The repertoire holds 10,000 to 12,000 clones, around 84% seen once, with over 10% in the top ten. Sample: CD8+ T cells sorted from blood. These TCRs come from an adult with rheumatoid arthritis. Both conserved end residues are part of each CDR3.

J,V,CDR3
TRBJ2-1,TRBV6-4,CASSEIAESSYNEQFF
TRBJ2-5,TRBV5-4,CASSLRGFQETQYF
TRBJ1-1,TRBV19,CASAWAGMGLGAFF
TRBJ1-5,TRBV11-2,CASSSATGLGNQPQHF
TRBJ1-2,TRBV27,CASSITGGDGYTF
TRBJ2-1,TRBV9,CASSVDTGKPNEQFF
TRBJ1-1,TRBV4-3,CASSQGVLMNTEAFF
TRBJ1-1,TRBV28,CASSLWGDREAFF
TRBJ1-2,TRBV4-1,CASSQDPANYGYTF
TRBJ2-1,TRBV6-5,CASSFRQSTYNEQFF
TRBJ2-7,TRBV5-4,CASSLGAGSSYEQYF
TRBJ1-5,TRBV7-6,CASSLGRWGSNQPQHF
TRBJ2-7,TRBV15,CATSRDKTVSSYEQYF
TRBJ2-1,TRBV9,CASSVDWEWGNEQFF
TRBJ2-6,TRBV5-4,CASSNRDTNVLTF
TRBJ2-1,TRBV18,CASSSRQGVRVNSYNEQFF
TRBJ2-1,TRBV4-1,CASSPTNNEQFF
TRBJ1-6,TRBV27,CASSSPGPNSPLHF
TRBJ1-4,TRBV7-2,CASSGLPGQTDEKLFF
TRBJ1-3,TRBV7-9,CASSFPADHSGNTIYF
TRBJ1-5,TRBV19,CASTAGNQPQHF
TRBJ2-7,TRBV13,CASSNRDRVSYEQYF
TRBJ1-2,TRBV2,CASSDSGGGHGYTF
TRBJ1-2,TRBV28,CASGPGLRGYGYTF
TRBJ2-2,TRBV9,CASSVSATGELFF
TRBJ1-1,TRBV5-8,CASSLVRQLTEAFF
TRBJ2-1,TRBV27,CASSLRGVRWRQFF
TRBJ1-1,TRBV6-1,CASTTGGLGTEAFF
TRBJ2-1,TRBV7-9,CASSLGPTEEQFF
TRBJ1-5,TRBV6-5,CAPCWQGQDQPQHF
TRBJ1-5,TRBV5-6,CASSLSGGGNQPQHF
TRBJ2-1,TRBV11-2,CASSLAGSSYNEQFF
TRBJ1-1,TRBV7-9,CASSLHDGNTEAFF
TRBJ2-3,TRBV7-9,CASSPITGPPRGTDTQYF
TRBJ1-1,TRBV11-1,CASTRAPNTEAFF
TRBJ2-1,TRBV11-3,CASSSRLAPFYNEQFF
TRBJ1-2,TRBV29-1,CSVEDRISNYGYTF
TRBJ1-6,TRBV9,CASSVTGERNSPLHF
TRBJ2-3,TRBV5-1,CASSLEWPRSDTQYF
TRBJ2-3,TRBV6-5,CASSYGLGADTQYF
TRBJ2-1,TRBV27,CASRGGSYNEQFF
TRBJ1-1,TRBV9,CASSVGAVRDEAFF
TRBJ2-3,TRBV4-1,CASSQDWGGGTQYF
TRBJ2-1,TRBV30,CAWSLDGGGGYNEQFF
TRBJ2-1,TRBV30,CAFASGTGGNEQFF
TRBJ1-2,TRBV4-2,CASSQEYFYTF
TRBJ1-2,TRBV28,CASSLAVNYGYTF
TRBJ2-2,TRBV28,CASSSPLAGYYTGELFF
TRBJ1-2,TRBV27,CASSLGGGLGYTF
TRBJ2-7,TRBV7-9,CASSFPVGGAPSYEQYF
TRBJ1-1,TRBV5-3,CARSLNRDLKPRSTPGMNTEAFF
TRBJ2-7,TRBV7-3,CASSLCEQYF
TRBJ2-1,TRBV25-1,CASSFTSSYNEQFF
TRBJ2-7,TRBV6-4,CASSDRWGSEQYF
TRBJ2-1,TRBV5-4,CASSLGRGPGYEQFF